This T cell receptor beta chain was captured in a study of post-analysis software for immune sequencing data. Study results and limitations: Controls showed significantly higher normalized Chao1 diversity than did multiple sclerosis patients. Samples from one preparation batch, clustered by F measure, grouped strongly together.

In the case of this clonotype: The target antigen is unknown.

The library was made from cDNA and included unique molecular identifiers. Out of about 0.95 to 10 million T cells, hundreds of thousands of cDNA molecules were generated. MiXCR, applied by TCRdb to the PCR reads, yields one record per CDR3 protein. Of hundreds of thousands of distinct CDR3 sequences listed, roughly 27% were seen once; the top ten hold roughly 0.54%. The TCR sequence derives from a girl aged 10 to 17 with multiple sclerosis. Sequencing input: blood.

The CDR3 sequence: CASSTVLSGANVLTF. In DNA, the CDR3 is TGTGCCAGCTCCACCGTCCTCTCTGGGGCCAACGTCCTGACTTTC. This rearrangement joins TRBV6-1 to TRBJ2-6; D gene ambiguous. Germline V gene lookup returns CDR1 MNHNS and CDR2 SASEGT. This CDR3 has 15 residues. V gave up 8 bases and J gave up 0 bases, with 11 bases separating them.